These T cell receptor beta chains were read from a single sample in a study of regulatory T cells in long-lasting Graves disease. TCRdb re-called the multiplex PCR reads with MiXCR, one entry per CDR3 protein. Of around 480,000 distinct CDR3 sequences in the sample, about 16% were seen once. The same data also went into a second study, on T cells in Graves' hyperthyroidism and ophthalmopathy.

The source was peripheral blood mononuclear cells (PBMCs), collected at new diagnosis, from a patient treated with antithyroid drugs. These receptors were taken from a woman between 40 and 65 years old with Graves disease. The CDR3 runs from the conserved cysteine through the conserved F or W. Each record gives: D gene, J gene, V gene, clone size, CDR3 DNA, CDR3 protein. D genes are given only for firm matches. Size is stated for part of the rows, as once, few or many counts, or as a class when the clone is expanded.

D gene: .; J gene: TRBJ2-2; V gene: TRBV19; clone size: .; CDR3 DNA: TGTGCCAGTAGTATTCGGCTACAGGGAGACACCGGGGAGCTGTTTTTT; CDR3 protein: CASSIRLQGDTGELFF
D gene: TRBD1; J gene: TRBJ2-5; V gene: TRBV7-9; clone size: many; CDR3 DNA: TGTGCCAGCAGCCCACCAGGGACAGGGCAAGAGACCCAGTACTTC; CDR3 protein: CASSPPGTGQETQYF
D gene: TRBD1; J gene: TRBJ1-2; V gene: TRBV10-3; clone size: .; CDR3 DNA: TGTGCCATCAGCTCGGACAGGGACTATGGCTACACCTTC; CDR3 protein: CAISSDRDYGYTF
D gene: TRBD1; J gene: TRBJ1-4; V gene: TRBV12-3/TRBV12-4; clone size: many; CDR3 DNA: TGTGCCAGCAGTCCCAATTGGGACAGGGATGAAAAACTGTTTTTT; CDR3 protein: CASSPNWDRDEKLFF
D gene: .; J gene: TRBJ1-1; V gene: TRBV12-3/TRBV12-4; clone size: many; CDR3 DNA: TGTGCCAGCCATGGGACATCTCAGAACACTGAAGCTTTCTTT; CDR3 protein: CASHGTSQNTEAFF
D gene: .; J gene: TRBJ1-4; V gene: TRBV28; clone size: many; CDR3 DNA: TGTGCCAGCAGTTCCCTTTCGAACACCCCAAGGGAAAAACTGTTTTTT; CDR3 protein: CASSSLSNTPREKLFF
D gene: TRBD1; J gene: TRBJ2-7; V gene: TRBV2; clone size: many; CDR3 DNA: TGTGCCAGCAGCCCGGGACAGGGGGCTAGAGAGCAGTACTTC; CDR3 protein: CASSPGQGAREQYF
D gene: .; J gene: TRBJ1-2; V gene: TRBV11-3; clone size: few; CDR3 DNA: TGTGCCAGCAGTCCCGGGACAAGGGGTTTTATCGGCTACACCTTC; CDR3 protein: CASSPGTRGFIGYTF
D gene: TRBD1; J gene: TRBJ2-4; V gene: TRBV5-6; clone size: many; CDR3 DNA: TGTGCCAGCAGCTTGTATGGACAGGGGGGAGCCAAAAACATTCAGTACTTC; CDR3 protein: CASSLYGQGGAKNIQYF
D gene: TRBD1; J gene: TRBJ1-4; V gene: TRBV6-1; clone size: few; CDR3 DNA: TGTGCCAGCAGTGGACAGGGGGCGGGCCGGAGGTCGAATGAAAAACTGTTTTTT; CDR3 protein: CASSGQGAGRRSNEKLFF
D gene: .; J gene: TRBJ2-7; V gene: TRBV5-1; clone size: many; CDR3 DNA: TGCGCCAGCAGCCTCAGGGCGGGGTTCGAGCAGTACTTC; CDR3 protein: CASSLRAGFEQYF
D gene: .; J gene: TRBJ1-2; V gene: TRBV11-2; clone size: many; CDR3 DNA: TGTGCCAGCAGTCCCGAGGGGGGGTACGGCTATGGCTACACCTTC; CDR3 protein: CASSPEGGYGYGYTF
D gene: TRBD1; J gene: TRBJ1-1; V gene: TRBV6-1; clone size: .; CDR3 DNA: TGTGCCAGCAGTCCACAGGGGGACGAAGCTTTCTTT; CDR3 protein: CASSPQGDEAFF
D gene: .; J gene: TRBJ2-1; V gene: TRBV2; clone size: many; CDR3 DNA: TGTGCCAGCAGTGAAGGTGACCCGCGGGTGAATGAGCAGTTCTTC; CDR3 protein: CASSEGDPRVNEQFF
D gene: .; J gene: TRBJ2-2; V gene: TRBV5-6; clone size: many; CDR3 DNA: TGTGCCAGCAGCTCGAAGCACACCGGGGAGCTGTTTTTT; CDR3 protein: CASSSKHTGELFF
D gene: .; J gene: TRBJ2-2; V gene: TRBV11-3; clone size: many; CDR3 DNA: TGTGCCAGCAGCGCATCCCTCGAGGGGGAGCTGTTTTTT; CDR3 protein: CASSASLEGELFF
D gene: .; J gene: TRBJ2-6; V gene: TRBV5-1; clone size: few; CDR3 DNA: TGCGCCAGCAGCTTTAAGGGGGACCCTGGGGCCAACGTCCTGACTTTC; CDR3 protein: CASSFKGDPGANVLTF
D gene: TRBD1; J gene: TRBJ2-3; V gene: TRBV5-1; clone size: many; CDR3 DNA: TGCGCCAGCAGCTTGGGTCAGGGGGCTTACACAGATACGCAGTATTTT; CDR3 protein: CASSLGQGAYTDTQYF
D gene: .; J gene: TRBJ2-2; V gene: TRBV12-3/TRBV12-4; clone size: many; CDR3 DNA: TGTGCCAGCAGTTTCGAGGGGGAGCCGAACACCGGGGAGCTGTTTTTT; CDR3 protein: CASSFEGEPNTGELFF
D gene: TRBD1; J gene: TRBJ2-3; V gene: TRBV7-9; clone size: .; CDR3 DNA: TGTGCCAGCGGCTCGGTACAGGGGGCAACAGATACGCAGTATTTT; CDR3 protein: CASGSVQGATDTQYF
D gene: .; J gene: TRBJ1-1; V gene: TRBV3-1; clone size: .; CDR3 DNA: TGTGCCAGCAGCCAAACTCGACAAGTAGCTTTCTTT; CDR3 protein: CASSQTRQVAFF
D gene: TRBD1; J gene: TRBJ2-1; V gene: TRBV11-1; clone size: few; CDR3 DNA: TGTGCCAGCAGCTTACGCTTTGGGGGACAGGGGGGAGGTGGGGCTTACAATGAGCAGTTCTTC; CDR3 protein: CASSLRFGGQGGGGAYNEQFF
D gene: .; J gene: TRBJ2-7; V gene: TRBV5-1; clone size: many; CDR3 DNA: TGCGCCAGCAGCTCCGGGACGGCAAGCTCCTACGAGCAGTACTTC; CDR3 protein: CASSSGTASSYEQYF
D gene: .; J gene: TRBJ2-3; V gene: TRBV28; clone size: many; CDR3 DNA: TGTGCCAGCAGTTCCCTCAGTGCGACTAGCACAGATACGCAGTATTTT; CDR3 protein: CASSSLSATSTDTQYF
D gene: .; J gene: TRBJ2-3; V gene: TRBV10-3; clone size: few; CDR3 DNA: TGTGCCATCAGGAGCGGGTATTCCACAGATACGCAGTATTTT; CDR3 protein: CAIRSGYSTDTQYF
D gene: .; J gene: TRBJ2-2; V gene: TRBV5-1; clone size: .; CDR3 DNA: TGCGCCAGCAGCTTGGGTTTCGGACGGGAGCTGTTTTTT; CDR3 protein: CASSLGFGRELFF
D gene: .; J gene: TRBJ2-7; V gene: TRBV2; clone size: many; CDR3 DNA: TGTGCCAGCACCTCACGCAACTCCTACGAGCAGTACTTC; CDR3 protein: CASTSRNSYEQYF
D gene: .; J gene: TRBJ1-1; V gene: TRBV2; clone size: few; CDR3 DNA: TGTGCCAGCAGTGGCGCCGGGTGGGGGGGGGGTGAAGCTTTCTTT; CDR3 protein: CASSGAGWGGGEAFF
D gene: .; J gene: TRBJ2-3; V gene: TRBV20-1; clone size: many; CDR3 DNA: TGCAGTGCTAGAGGGCAGGGCGGCAGGGTAGCAGATACGCAGTATTTT; CDR3 protein: CSARGQGGRVADTQYF
D gene: TRBD1; J gene: TRBJ1-1; V gene: TRBV27; clone size: many; CDR3 DNA: TGTGCCAGCAGCTTGGACAGGGGTGTCACTGAAGCTTTCTTT; CDR3 protein: CASSLDRGVTEAFF
D gene: .; J gene: TRBJ1-3; V gene: TRBV5-5; clone size: few; CDR3 DNA: TGTGCCAGCAGCCCGACAGGCAGCAGGGCTGGAAACACCATATATTTT; CDR3 protein: CASSPTGSRAGNTIYF
D gene: .; J gene: TRBJ1-5; V gene: TRBV15; clone size: few; CDR3 DNA: TGTGCCACCAGCTACTACAGGGTGGACAATCAGCCCCAGCATTTT; CDR3 protein: CATSYYRVDNQPQHF
D gene: .; J gene: TRBJ1-1; V gene: TRBV7-9; clone size: .; CDR3 DNA: TGTGCCAGCAGCTTAGTGGGAGGGGATAGGGCTGAAGCTTTCTTT; CDR3 protein: CASSLVGGDRAEAFF
D gene: .; J gene: TRBJ1-1; V gene: TRBV20-1; clone size: .; CDR3 DNA: TGCAGTGCTAGAGAGGATGCTAACACTGAAGCTTTCTTT; CDR3 protein: CSAREDANTEAFF
D gene: TRBD1; J gene: TRBJ2-5; V gene: TRBV5-6; clone size: .; CDR3 DNA: TGTGCCAGCAGCTTACGGACAGGCGGGACCCAGTACTTC; CDR3 protein: CASSLRTGGTQYF
D gene: .; J gene: TRBJ2-5; V gene: TRBV20-1; clone size: .; CDR3 DNA: TGCAGTGCCCTAGTGGTAGGAAGAGAGACCCAGTACTTC; CDR3 protein: CSALVVGRETQYF
D gene: .; J gene: TRBJ1-1; V gene: TRBV12-3/TRBV12-4; clone size: many; CDR3 DNA: TGTGCCAGCAGGGCGGGCAGGGAGGGCACTGAAGCTTTCTTT; CDR3 protein: CASRAGREGTEAFF
D gene: TRBD1; J gene: TRBJ1-2; V gene: TRBV9; clone size: .; CDR3 DNA: TGTGCCAGCAGTAGCGGGGTGAAGGGGGCTTACTATGGCTACACCTTC; CDR3 protein: CASSSGVKGAYYGYTF
D gene: .; J gene: TRBJ1-3; V gene: TRBV28; clone size: few; CDR3 DNA: TGTGCCAGCATAATGGGTCGTTTTGGAAACACCATATATTTT; CDR3 protein: CASIMGRFGNTIYF
D gene: .; J gene: TRBJ1-1; V gene: TRBV5-1; clone size: few; CDR3 DNA: TGCGCCAGCAGCTTGGGGGATGGGACGGCGGCTTTCTTT; CDR3 protein: CASSLGDGTAAFF
D gene: .; J gene: TRBJ2-7; V gene: TRBV12-3/TRBV12-4; clone size: .; CDR3 DNA: TGTGCCAGCTCACGGGAGTTGGGTCTGGAAGGCGAGCAGTACTTC; CDR3 protein: CASSRELGLEGEQYF
D gene: TRBD2; J gene: TRBJ2-1; V gene: TRBV5-5; clone size: .; CDR3 DNA: TGTGCCAGCAGCTTTGGGCTAGCGGGGTTTAATGAGCAGTTCTTC; CDR3 protein: CASSFGLAGFNEQFF
D gene: .; J gene: TRBJ1-1; V gene: TRBV6-2/TRBV6-3; clone size: many; CDR3 DNA: TGTGCCAGCAGTTACGGGTGGGGCACTGAAGCTTTCTTT; CDR3 protein: CASSYGWGTEAFF
D gene: TRBD1; J gene: TRBJ2-1; V gene: TRBV4-1; clone size: .; CDR3 DNA: TGCGCCAGCAGCCATGGGGACAGCGATTTGGGGAATGAGCAGTTCTTC; CDR3 protein: CASSHGDSDLGNEQFF
D gene: .; J gene: TRBJ2-2; V gene: TRBV7-6; clone size: few; CDR3 DNA: TGTGCCAGCAGCTTACCAGTCGGGGAGCTGTTTTTT; CDR3 protein: CASSLPVGELFF
D gene: .; J gene: TRBJ1-1; V gene: TRBV11-2; clone size: many; CDR3 DNA: TGTGCCAGCAGCTTAGATGGAGCAGTCAGCACTGAAGCTTTCTTT; CDR3 protein: CASSLDGAVSTEAFF
D gene: TRBD1; J gene: TRBJ1-5; V gene: TRBV19; clone size: many; CDR3 DNA: TGTGCCAGTACCACCGGCGCCAGCCCAGGGGGGCCCCAGCATTTT; CDR3 protein: CASTTGASPGGPQHF
D gene: TRBD1; J gene: TRBJ1-4; V gene: TRBV7-3; clone size: few; CDR3 DNA: TGTGCCAGCAGCGTTACAGGGGGCGCGGGTGAAAAACTGTTTTTT; CDR3 protein: CASSVTGGAGEKLFF
D gene: .; J gene: TRBJ2-5; V gene: TRBV12-3/TRBV12-4; clone size: many; CDR3 DNA: TGTGCCAGCTCTCCGGGGCGGGGTCAAGAGACCCAGTACTTC; CDR3 protein: CASSPGRGQETQYF
D gene: .; J gene: TRBJ2-5; V gene: TRBV5-1; clone size: .; CDR3 DNA: TGCGCCAGCAGCTTATATTGGGAAGAGACCCAGTACTTC; CDR3 protein: CASSLYWEETQYF
D gene: .; J gene: TRBJ2-2; V gene: TRBV2; clone size: .; CDR3 DNA: TGTGCCAGCAGTGAGAAGGTTACCGGGGAGCTGTTTTTT; CDR3 protein: CASSEKVTGELFF
D gene: .; J gene: TRBJ2-2; V gene: TRBV7-7; clone size: .; CDR3 DNA: TGTGCTAGCAGCCCCGGCCCTGGAAAGGAGCTGTTTTTT; CDR3 protein: CASSPGPGKELFF